A selection of T cell receptor beta chains follows, all from one sample in a study of shared clonotypes between healthy human individuals. Method: immunoSEQ multiplex PCR; TCRdb's copy keeps in-frame clones and lacks some. The sample lists roughly 1,100,000 clones; approximately 68% were seen once. The source material was memory CD4+ T cells sorted from blood. These receptor sequences come from a man aged 18 to 29 in good health. Each CDR3 is given with its conserved first and last residue.

V gene,J gene,CDR3 protein
TRBV4-1,TRBJ2-4,CASSQDPLAGGVMAKNIQYF
TRBV7-8,TRBJ1-6,CASSFTERRNSPLHF
TRBV9,TRBJ1-2,CASTSSFGRGYGYTF
TRBV27,TRBJ2-3,CASSFRGREDTQYF
TRBV9,TRBJ2-2,CASSGLTFTGELFF
TRBV28,TRBJ1-6,CASRTGDRYNSPLHF
TRBV5-1,TRBJ2-3,CASSLRADTQYF
TRBV6-5,TRBJ2-3,CASSSSDGTDTQYF
TRBV11-2,TRBJ2-1,CASSPTSDSYNEQFF
TRBV6-1,TRBJ2-7,CASSEPLGFSYEQYF
TRBV11-2,TRBJ2-5,CASSFRGTGGEETQYF
TRBV5-4,TRBJ1-2,CASSPTGGLNYGYTF
TRBV6-6,TRBJ1-2,CASRLDSTNYGYTF
TRBV19,TRBJ2-3,CASSWSSGVEDTQYF
TRBV5-1,TRBJ1-2,CASSSGQEQRYTF
TRBV4-2,TRBJ1-1,CASSQDAVGDVDGARRTF
TRBV27,TRBJ1-1,CASSKDRVRRNTEAFF
TRBV4-3,TRBJ2-5,CASSQGDRLLQETQYF
TRBV19,TRBJ1-6,CASTSGSSYNSPLHF
TRBV11-2,TRBJ2-6,CASSRVGSGANVLTF
TRBV5-8,TRBJ2-4,CASSSLSGRINIQYF
TRBV18,TRBJ2-1,CASSPESGGAGEQFF
TRBV19,TRBJ1-1,CASSTWTVRAFF
TRBV28,TRBJ1-6,CASSRQGLGSPLHF
TRBV7-2,TRBJ1-1,CASCQGGGPRSTEAFF
TRBV30,TRBJ1-6,CAWSVQGGDWSPLHF
TRBV5-1,TRBJ2-1,CASSWQPGQGTNEQFF
TRBV29-1,TRBJ2-7,CSVYPGPTYEQYF
TRBV10-1,TRBJ2-5,CASSESSSRGQETQYF
TRBV28,TRBJ1-2,CASSMRQGQAGYTF
TRBV20-1,TRBJ2-7,CSARSTYEQYF
TRBV11-2,TRBJ2-1,CASSLEVAGRNTDHNEQFF
TRBV2,TRBJ2-2,CASSEAKGNTGELFF
TRBV5-1,TRBJ2-2,CASSLTSGHTGELFF
TRBV6-6,TRBJ2-2,CASSYSGGTGELFF
TRBV2,TRBJ2-7,CASSEGLAGTSYEQYF
TRBV7-9,TRBJ2-3,CASSSVSGSTDTQYF
TRBV6-6,TRBJ2-3,CASRPWTTHRTDTQYF
TRBV28,TRBJ1-2,CAIQKGNYGYTF
TRBV7-9,TRBJ2-3,CASSLGRGLAGSSTDTQYF
TRBV5-4,TRBJ1-2,CASSSPGRGANYGYTF
TRBV7-2,TRBJ1-1,CASSFSGRTEAFF
TRBV2,TRBJ1-1,CASGGKGGQVSTEAFF
TRBV11-2,TRBJ2-7,CASSLGGYRNDYEQYF